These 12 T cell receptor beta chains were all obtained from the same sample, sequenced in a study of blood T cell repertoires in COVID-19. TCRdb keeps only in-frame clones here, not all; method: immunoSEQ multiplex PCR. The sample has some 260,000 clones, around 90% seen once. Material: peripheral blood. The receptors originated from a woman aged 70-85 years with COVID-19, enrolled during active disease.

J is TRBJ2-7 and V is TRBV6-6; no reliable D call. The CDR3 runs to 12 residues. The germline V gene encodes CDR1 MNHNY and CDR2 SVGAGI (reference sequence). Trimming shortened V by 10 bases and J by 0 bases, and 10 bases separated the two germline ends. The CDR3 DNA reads TGTGCCATTACTACACCCTCCTACGAGCAGTACTTC. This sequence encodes CAITTPSYEQYF.

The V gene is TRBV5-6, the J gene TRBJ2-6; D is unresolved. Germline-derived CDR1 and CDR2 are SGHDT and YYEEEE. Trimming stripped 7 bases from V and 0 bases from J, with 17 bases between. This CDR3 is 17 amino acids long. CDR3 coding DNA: TGTGCCAGCCTACCCACCGACGGAGACTCTGGGGCCAACGTCCTGACTTTC. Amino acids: CASLPTDGDSGANVLTF.

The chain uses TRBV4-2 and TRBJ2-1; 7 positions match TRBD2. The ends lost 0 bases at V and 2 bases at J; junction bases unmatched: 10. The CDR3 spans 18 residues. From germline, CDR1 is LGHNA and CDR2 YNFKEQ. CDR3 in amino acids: CASSQDFPGLTTYNEQFF. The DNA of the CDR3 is TGTGCCAGCAGCCAAGATTTTCCGGGACTAACAACCTACAATGAGCAGTTCTTC.

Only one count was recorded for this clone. CDR3 protein: CASRPGQESNQPQHF. The CDR3 region has the DNA TGTGCCAGCAGACCGGGACAGGAGAGCAATCAGCCCCAGCATTTT. The gene calls are TRBV6-5 and TRBJ1-5, with 8 bases lining up with TRBD1. The CDR3 contains 15 residues. V dropped 6 bases and J dropped 1; count of bases not matched to a gene: 5. Germline CDR1 reads MNHEY; CDR2 reads SVGAGI.

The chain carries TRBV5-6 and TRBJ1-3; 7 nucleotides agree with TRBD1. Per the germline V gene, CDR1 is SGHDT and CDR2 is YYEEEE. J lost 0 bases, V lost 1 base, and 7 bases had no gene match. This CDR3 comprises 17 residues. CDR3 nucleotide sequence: TGTGCCAGCAGCTTGCGTCTTCGGGACAGCTCTGGAAACACCATATATTTT. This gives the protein CASSLRLRDSSGNTIYF. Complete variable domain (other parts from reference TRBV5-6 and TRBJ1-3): DAGVTQSPTHLIKTRGQQVTLRCSPKSGHDTVSWYQQALGQGPQFIFQYYEEEERQRGNFPDRFSGHQFPNYSSELNVNALLLGDSALYLCASSLRLRDSSGNTIYFGEGSWLTVV.

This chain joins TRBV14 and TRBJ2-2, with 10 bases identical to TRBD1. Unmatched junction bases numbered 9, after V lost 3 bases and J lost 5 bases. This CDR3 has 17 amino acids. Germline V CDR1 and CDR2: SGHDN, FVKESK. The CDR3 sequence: CASSHRTGGTRTGELFF. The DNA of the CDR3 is TGTGCCAGCAGCCATAGGACAGGGGGAACAAGGACCGGGGAGCTGTTTTTT.

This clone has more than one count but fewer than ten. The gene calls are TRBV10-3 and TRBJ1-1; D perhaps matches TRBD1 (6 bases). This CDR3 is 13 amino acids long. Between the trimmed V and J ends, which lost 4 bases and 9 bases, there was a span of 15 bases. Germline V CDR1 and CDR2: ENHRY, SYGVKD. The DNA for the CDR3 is TGTGCCATCAGTGGGCAGGACAGTTTAAAAGCTTTCTTT. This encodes CAISGQDSLKAFF.

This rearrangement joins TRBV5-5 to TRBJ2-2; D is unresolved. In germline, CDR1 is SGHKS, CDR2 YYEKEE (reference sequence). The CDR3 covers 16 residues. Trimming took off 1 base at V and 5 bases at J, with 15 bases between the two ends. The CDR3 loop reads CASSLWRLRTTGELFF. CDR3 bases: TGTGCCAGCAGCTTGTGGCGACTTCGAACGACCGGGGAGCTGTTTTTT.

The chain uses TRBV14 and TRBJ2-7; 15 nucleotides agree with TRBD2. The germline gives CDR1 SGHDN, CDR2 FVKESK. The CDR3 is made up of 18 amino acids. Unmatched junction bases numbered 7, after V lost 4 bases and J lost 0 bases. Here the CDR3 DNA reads TGTGCCAGCAGCCTTCGGACTAGCGGGAGGGCGAGCTCCTACGAGCAGTACTTC. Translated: CASSLRTSGRASSYEQYF.

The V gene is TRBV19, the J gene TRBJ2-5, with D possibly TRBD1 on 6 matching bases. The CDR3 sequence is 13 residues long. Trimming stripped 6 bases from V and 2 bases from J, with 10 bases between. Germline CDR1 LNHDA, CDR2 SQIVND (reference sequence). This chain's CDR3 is CASSPRGQETQYF. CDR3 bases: TGTGCCAGTAGCCCTAGGGGGCAAGAGACCCAGTACTTC. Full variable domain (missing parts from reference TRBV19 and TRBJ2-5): DGGITQSPKYLFRKEGQNVTLSCEQNLNHDAMYWYRQDPGQGLRLIYYSQIVNDFQKGDIAEGYSVSREKKESFPLTVTSAQKNPTAFYLCASSPRGQETQYFGPGTRLLVL.

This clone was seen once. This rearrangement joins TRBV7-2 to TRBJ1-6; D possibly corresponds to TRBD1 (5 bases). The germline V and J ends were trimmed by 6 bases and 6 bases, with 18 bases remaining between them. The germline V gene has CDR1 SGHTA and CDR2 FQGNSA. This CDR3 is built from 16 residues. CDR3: CASRFDSQVPNSPLHF. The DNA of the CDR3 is TGTGCCAGCAGATTTGACAGCCAGGTCCCTAATTCACCCCTCCACTTT.

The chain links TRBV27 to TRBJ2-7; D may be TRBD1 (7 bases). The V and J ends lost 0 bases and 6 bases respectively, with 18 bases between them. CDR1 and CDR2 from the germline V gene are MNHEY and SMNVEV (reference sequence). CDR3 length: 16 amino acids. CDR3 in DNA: TGTGCCAGCAGTTTATCTGACGACAGGGAGGTCAGCGAGCAGTACTTC. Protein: CASSLSDDREVSEQYF.